Reported below is one T cell receptor beta chain. What it binds is not known. The V and J ends lost 0 bases and 8 bases respectively, with 10 bases between them. Germline lookup yields CDR1 LNHNV and CDR2 YYDKDF (reference sequence). The CDR3 totals 14 residues. The study's findings and limits: Tumor memory CD4+ T cell TCR gene usage was found to cluster with blood and lymph node memory CD4+ cells and with lymph node naive CD4+ cells. Greatest tumor Treg TCR overlap was with tumor naive CD4+ cells.

Semi-nested PCR with Nested Universal Primer A followed constant-region reverse priming of full-length variable regions. TCRdb reprocessed the 5' RACE reads via MiXCR and lists one record per CDR3 protein. The data hold approximately 60,000 distinct CDR3 sequences, with around 28% observed a single time. CD4+CD45RO+CD25- cells were isolated as memory CD4+ T cells. The sequencing sample was made of tumor-infiltrating memory CD4+ T cells sorted from the breast tumor. Subset of the sample: memory CD4+ T cells, CD4+CD45RO+CD25-. This chain joins TRBV15 and TRBJ1-4, with no clear D. The receptor comes from a female donor with breast cancer. For the CDR3, the DNA is TGTGCCACCAGCAGAGATCGGGTAGGAGAAAAACTGTTTTTT. This codes for CATSRDRVGEKLFF.